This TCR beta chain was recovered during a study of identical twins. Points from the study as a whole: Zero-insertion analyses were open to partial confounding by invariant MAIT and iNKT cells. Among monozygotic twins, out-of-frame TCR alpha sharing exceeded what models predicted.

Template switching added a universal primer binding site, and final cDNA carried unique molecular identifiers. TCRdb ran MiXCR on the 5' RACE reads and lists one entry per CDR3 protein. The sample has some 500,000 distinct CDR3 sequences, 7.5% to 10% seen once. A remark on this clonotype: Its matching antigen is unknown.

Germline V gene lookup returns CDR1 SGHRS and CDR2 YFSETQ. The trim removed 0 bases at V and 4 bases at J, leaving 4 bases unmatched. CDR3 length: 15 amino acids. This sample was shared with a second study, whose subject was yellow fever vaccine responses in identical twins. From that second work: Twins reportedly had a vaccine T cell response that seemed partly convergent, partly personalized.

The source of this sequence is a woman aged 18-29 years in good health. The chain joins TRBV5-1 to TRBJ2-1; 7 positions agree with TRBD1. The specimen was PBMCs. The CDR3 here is CASSLDGTVYNEQFF. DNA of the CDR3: TGCGCCAGCAGCTTGGACGGGACAGTTTACAATGAGCAGTTCTTC.